The sequence of this T cell receptor (beta chain) was determined in a study of blood T cell repertoires in COVID-19. Method: immunoSEQ multiplex PCR; TCRdb's copy keeps in-frame clones and lacks some. The sample lists fewer than 250,000 clones, roughly 86% occurring once. V lost 8 bases and J lost 8; bases outside the gene matches: 18. Germline V gene sequence: CDR1 ENHRY, CDR2 SYGVKD. CDR3 length: 17 amino acids. This TCR derives from a woman aged 60-75 years who had recovered from COVID-19. The specimen was peripheral blood. The chain has TRBV10-3 and TRBJ2-1; 10 nucleotides line up with TRBD1. The CDR3 sequence: CAIPQSEVDRGGDEQFF. The CDR3 coding sequence is TGTGCCATCCCCCAATCCGAAGTGGACAGGGGGGGCGATGAGCAGTTCTTC.